The rows below give T cell receptor beta chains drawn from one sample of a study of T-cell memory formation after mild COVID-19. One entry per CDR3 protein, called by TCRdb with MiXCR from the 5' RACE reads. The data contain some 310,000 distinct CDR3 sequences, about 20% of them singletons. What was sequenced was PBMCs or a T cell subset sorted from them (not recorded which). The source of these receptors is a man between 18 and 29 years old who had mild COVID-19 (a few samples of this study predate the infection). Cell type and time point are not known. The CDR3 runs from the conserved cysteine through the conserved F or W. The order of the fields is J gene, CDR3 length, V gene, D gene, clone size, CDR3 DNA, CDR3 protein. A D gene is named only where the DNA matches it firmly. The size of a clone is reported for some rows only, either as once, few or many, or as a class for expanded clones.

J gene: TRBJ2-3
CDR3 length: 13
V gene: TRBV12-3/TRBV12-4
D gene: -
clone size: few
CDR3 DNA: TGTGCCAGCAGTTTGGGCGGGATGGATACGCAGTATTTT
CDR3 protein: CASSLGGMDTQYF

J gene: TRBJ1-2
CDR3 length: 13
V gene: TRBV4-1
D gene: -
clone size: -
CDR3 DNA: TGCGCCAGCAGCCAAGATCTGGGGGGGGCCTACACCTTC
CDR3 protein: CASSQDLGGAYTF

J gene: TRBJ2-1
CDR3 length: 15
V gene: TRBV5-6
D gene: -
clone size: -
CDR3 DNA: TGTGCCAGCAGCTTAGCCCCCGGGACCTACAATGAGCAGTTCTTC
CDR3 protein: CASSLAPGTYNEQFF

J gene: TRBJ1-6
CDR3 length: 12
V gene: TRBV20-1
D gene: -
clone size: few
CDR3 DNA: TGCAGTGCTAGAGAGACAGATTCACCCCTCCACTTT
CDR3 protein: CSARETDSPLHF

J gene: TRBJ1-1
CDR3 length: 15
V gene: TRBV20-1
D gene: -
clone size: -
CDR3 DNA: TGCAGTGCAGAGGACAGAGACGACCTTTACACTGAAGCTTTCTTT
CDR3 protein: CSAEDRDDLYTEAFF

J gene: TRBJ2-5
CDR3 length: 17
V gene: TRBV3-1
D gene: -
clone size: few
CDR3 DNA: TGTGCCAGCAGCCAAGGGGCACGGGGTCCCCCCAAAGAGACCCAGTACTTC
CDR3 protein: CASSQGARGPPKETQYF

J gene: TRBJ2-2
CDR3 length: 14
V gene: TRBV9
D gene: -
clone size: few
CDR3 DNA: TGTGCCAGCCGGGACCCCGCCACGAACGGGGAGCTGTTTTTT
CDR3 protein: CASRDPATNGELFF

J gene: TRBJ2-7
CDR3 length: 14
V gene: TRBV6-6
D gene: -
clone size: -
CDR3 DNA: TGTGCCAGCATAGACCAGACTACTCTCTACGAGCAGTACTTC
CDR3 protein: CASIDQTTLYEQYF

J gene: TRBJ1-6
CDR3 length: 15
V gene: TRBV28
D gene: TRBD1
clone size: few
CDR3 DNA: TGTGCCAGCAGTTTCTTAGGGGGCAGGAATTCACCCCTCCACTTT
CDR3 protein: CASSFLGGRNSPLHF

J gene: TRBJ2-1
CDR3 length: 17
V gene: TRBV27
D gene: TRBD2
clone size: few
CDR3 DNA: TGTGCCAGCAGTTTAGACGGGGTCCTGGGGGGGAACAATGAGCAGTTCTTC
CDR3 protein: CASSLDGVLGGNNEQFF

J gene: TRBJ2-3
CDR3 length: 15
V gene: TRBV24-1
D gene: TRBD2
clone size: -
CDR3 DNA: TGTGCCACCGGCGGACTAGCGGGGGTGATAGATACGCAGTATTTT
CDR3 protein: CATGGLAGVIDTQYF

J gene: TRBJ2-2
CDR3 length: 14
V gene: TRBV2
D gene: -
clone size: once
CDR3 DNA: TGTGCCAGCAGTGAGTGGCGGAACACCGGGGAGCTGTTTTTT
CDR3 protein: CASSEWRNTGELFF

J gene: TRBJ2-5
CDR3 length: 12
V gene: TRBV20-1
D gene: -
clone size: many
CDR3 DNA: TGCAGTGCTAGGGGTGGACGGCTAGACGTTTACTTC
CDR3 protein: CSARGGRLDVYF

J gene: TRBJ1-2
CDR3 length: 16
V gene: TRBV4-1
D gene: -
clone size: few
CDR3 DNA: TGCGCCAGCAGCCAAGATGGTCCAGGGACGAACTATGGCTACACCTTC
CDR3 protein: CASSQDGPGTNYGYTF

J gene: TRBJ2-5
CDR3 length: 15
V gene: TRBV12-3/TRBV12-4
D gene: TRBD1
clone size: few
CDR3 DNA: TGTGCCAGCAGTCCCGAGGACAGGGAACAAGAGACCCAGTACTTC
CDR3 protein: CASSPEDREQETQYF

J gene: TRBJ1-1
CDR3 length: 13
V gene: TRBV12-3/TRBV12-4
D gene: TRBD1
clone size: many
CDR3 DNA: TGTGCCAGCAGACCGCAGGGGGGTCCTGAAGCTTTCTTT
CDR3 protein: CASRPQGGPEAFF

J gene: TRBJ2-1
CDR3 length: 13
V gene: TRBV28
D gene: TRBD1
clone size: -
CDR3 DNA: TGTGCCAGCAGTTCCCCACAGGGGCGTGAGCAGTTCTTC
CDR3 protein: CASSSPQGREQFF

J gene: TRBJ2-7
CDR3 length: 12
V gene: TRBV4-3
D gene: -
clone size: many
CDR3 DNA: TGCGCCAGCAGCCAAGGAGGCTCCGAGCAGTACTTC
CDR3 protein: CASSQGGSEQYF

J gene: TRBJ2-1
CDR3 length: 15
V gene: TRBV4-3
D gene: -
clone size: -
CDR3 DNA: TGCGCCAGCAGCGCCGGGACGGCCCGATACAATGAGCAGTTCTTC
CDR3 protein: CASSAGTARYNEQFF

J gene: TRBJ2-2
CDR3 length: 15
V gene: TRBV18
D gene: -
clone size: -
CDR3 DNA: TGTGCCAGCTCACCGAATCGCGGGGACACCGGGGAGCTGTTTTTT
CDR3 protein: CASSPNRGDTGELFF

J gene: TRBJ2-5
CDR3 length: 13
V gene: TRBV5-1
D gene: -
clone size: many
CDR3 DNA: TGCGCCAGCAGCTTGGGGCAGAAAGAGACCCAGTACTTC
CDR3 protein: CASSLGQKETQYF

J gene: TRBJ1-2
CDR3 length: 13
V gene: TRBV30
D gene: TRBD1
clone size: -
CDR3 DNA: TGTGCCTGGGGGACAGTAGCTAACTATGGCTACACCTTC
CDR3 protein: CAWGTVANYGYTF

J gene: TRBJ2-2
CDR3 length: 18
V gene: TRBV7-2
D gene: -
clone size: few
CDR3 DNA: TGTGCCAGCAGCTTAAAATCGGTTCGGGCAGCGAACACCGGGGAGCTGTTTTTT
CDR3 protein: CASSLKSVRAANTGELFF

J gene: TRBJ1-1
CDR3 length: 14
V gene: TRBV12-3/TRBV12-4
D gene: -
clone size: many
CDR3 DNA: TGTGCCAGCAGTGTCGTCCACGGGGACACTGAAGCTTTCTTT
CDR3 protein: CASSVVHGDTEAFF

J gene: TRBJ1-4
CDR3 length: 14
V gene: TRBV6-1
D gene: -
clone size: few
CDR3 DNA: TGTGCCAGCAGAGGTACAGGGTCTAATGAAAAACTGTTTTTT
CDR3 protein: CASRGTGSNEKLFF

J gene: TRBJ1-4
CDR3 length: 14
V gene: TRBV7-9
D gene: -
clone size: few
CDR3 DNA: TGTGCCAGCAGTTACCAATCAACTAATGAAAAACTGTTTTTT
CDR3 protein: CASSYQSTNEKLFF

J gene: TRBJ2-5
CDR3 length: 13
V gene: TRBV15
D gene: -
clone size: few
CDR3 DNA: TGTGCCACCGCCAAGAGGGACCAAGAGACCCAGTACTTC
CDR3 protein: CATAKRDQETQYF

J gene: TRBJ2-5
CDR3 length: 17
V gene: TRBV9
D gene: TRBD2
clone size: -
CDR3 DNA: TGTGCCAGCAGCGTAGCCGGGACTAGCGGGGGCCGGGAGACCCAGTACTTC
CDR3 protein: CASSVAGTSGGRETQYF

J gene: TRBJ1-1
CDR3 length: 15
V gene: TRBV12-3/TRBV12-4
D gene: -
clone size: -
CDR3 DNA: TGTGCCAGCAGTTCCCTGGTTGGGGGGTCCACTGAAGCTTTCTTT
CDR3 protein: CASSSLVGGSTEAFF

J gene: TRBJ1-3
CDR3 length: 14
V gene: TRBV6-5
D gene: TRBD1
clone size: -
CDR3 DNA: TGTGCCAGCAGCCAGACAGGGGATCTGAACACCATATATTTT
CDR3 protein: CASSQTGDLNTIYF